Shown below are 12 T cell receptor beta chains from a single sample sequenced in a study of blood T cell repertoires in COVID-19. Profiled with immunoSEQ multiplex PCR; TCRdb holds only in-frame clones, not every one. The sample contains approximately 200,000 clones, about 86% of which appear only once. Sequenced: PBMCs or T cells enriched from blood (not recorded which). The receptors shown here come from a woman in her thirties who had been exposed to COVID-19.

V and J are TRBV4-1 and TRBJ1-1; no firm D call. This CDR3 contains 15 residues. Germline loops: CDR1 MGHRA, CDR2 YSYEKL. V was pared by 1 base and J by 1 base, with 10 bases between. Written as DNA, the CDR3 is TGCGCCAGCAGCCAAGGAGGCAGACCGAACACTGAAGCTTTCTTT. Its translation is CASSQGGRPNTEAFF.

This chain connects TRBV2 to TRBJ1-2, with D possibly being TRBD1 (5 bases). Per germline, CDR1 SNHLY and CDR2 FYNNEI. V was shortened by 6 bases and J by 3 bases, with 17 bases between the two germline ends. The length of the CDR3 is 15 residues. This CDR3 reads CASRQTDLPYYGYTF. The DNA of the CDR3 is TGTGCCAGCAGGCAGACAGACCTCCCCTACTATGGCTACACCTTC.

This clone has only one observation. This chain connects TRBV6-4 to TRBJ1-4; D unresolved. This CDR3 region has 18 residues. V lost 8 bases to trimming and J lost 4 bases, with 26 bases between them. The germline V gene encodes CDR1 MRHNA and CDR2 SNTAGT. The CDR3 sequence is CASPGRFRAKGFNEKLFF. The CDR3 nucleotides are TGTGCCAGCCCCGGGAGGTTTCGAGCCAAGGGATTTAATGAAAAACTGTTTTTT.

This clone was seen ten or more times. The CDR3 coding sequence is TGCGCCAGTGGGCAGAAACTGAACACTGAAGCTTTCTTT. Its translation: CASGQKLNTEAFF. V is TRBV10-2 and J is TRBJ1-1; D is uncertain. Per the germline V gene, CDR1 is WSHSY and CDR2 is SAAADI. With 9 bases removed from V and 0 bases from J, the gap between germline ends came to 11 bases. The CDR3 has 13 amino acids.

The chain is built from TRBV24-1 and TRBJ2-7; D unclear. This CDR3 has 13 residues. Trimming removed 6 bases at V and 2 bases at J, with 10 bases between. Per the germline V gene, CDR1 is KGHDR and CDR2 is SFDVKD. The CDR3 spells CATSSGAPYEQYF. DNA for the CDR3: TGTGCCACCAGTTCAGGCGCACCCTACGAGCAGTACTTC.

This sequence joins TRBV27 and TRBJ2-1; TRBD1 agrees at 11 bases. From germline, CDR1 is MNHEY and CDR2 SMNVEV (reference sequence). The CDR3 covers 16 residues. V was pared by 3 bases and J by 2 bases, with 3 bases of the junction left unmatched. The CDR3 DNA reads as TGTGCCAGCAGTTTCTTGGACAGGGGGCCCTACAATGAGCAGTTCTTC. As protein: CASSFLDRGPYNEQFF.

The chain links TRBV18 to TRBJ1-1; 8 nucleotides line up with TRBD1. J was trimmed by 5 bases and V by 6 bases; bases with no gene match: 8. The length of the CDR3 is 14 residues. Germline assignment: CDR1 KGHSH and CDR2 LQKENI. The CDR3 nucleotides are TGTGCCAGCTCCCAGGGACAGGTGGGGACTGAAGCTTTCTTT. Protein: CASSQGQVGTEAFF.

The CDR3 DNA reads as TGTGCCAGCCAGAGGGACAGAGATTACGGTGAGCAGTTCTTC. This gives the protein CASQRDRDYGEQFF. The chain has TRBV19 and TRBJ2-1, with 7 bases lining up with TRBD1. V lost 9 bases, J lost 9 bases, and 14 bases stayed unmatched. There are 14 residues in the CDR3. The germline CDR1 and CDR2 sequences are LNHDA and SQIVND (reference sequence).

The chain recombines TRBV5-4 with TRBJ2-7; 10 bases are a match to TRBD1. Trimming removed 0 bases from V and 5 bases from J; junction bases left unmatched: 2. Germline V lookup: CDR1 SGHNT, CDR2 YYREEE (reference sequence). The CDR3 length is 14 residues. The CDR3 region has the DNA TGTGCCAGCAGCTTGGGACAGGGGGCCAACGAGCAGTACTTC. Its protein is CASSLGQGANEQYF.

The rearrangement joins TRBV28 to TRBJ1-1, with 8 nucleotides matching TRBD1. The CDR3 spans 14 residues. The germline gives CDR1 MDHEN, CDR2 SYDVKM. The J segment lost 4 bases and the V segment lost 5 bases, leaving 6 bases of the junction unmatched. The CDR3 DNA reads as TGTGCCAGCAGTCCCGGACAGGGACCCACTGAAGCTTTCTTT. Its protein is CASSPGQGPTEAFF. Complete variable domain (other parts from reference TRBV28 and TRBJ1-1): DVKVTQSSRYLVKRTGEKVFLECVQDMDHENMFWYRQDPGLGLRLIYFSYDVKMKEKGDIPEGYSVSREKKERFSLILESASTNQTSMYLCASSPGQGPTEAFFGQGTRLTVV.

The rearrangement joins TRBV6-5 to TRBJ2-7; 8 bases fit TRBD1. The CDR3 is 15 residues long. Germline V lookup: CDR1 MNHEY, CDR2 SVGAGI. This chain's CDR3 is CALGQGLFQSYEQYF. CDR3 nucleotide sequence: TGTGCTCTTGGACAGGGACTTTTTCAATCCTACGAGCAGTACTTC.

The chain uses TRBV4-2 and TRBJ2-7; possibly TRBD2 for D (7 bases). The CDR3 covers 14 residues. V lost 0 bases, J lost 6 bases, and 12 bases lay in between. The V gene's germline CDR1 is LGHNA and CDR2 YNFKEQ. In nucleotides, the CDR3 is TGTGCCAGCAGCCAAGATGCGGGGGCCGTCGAGCAGTACTTC. It translates to CASSQDAGAVEQYF.